The rows below give T cell receptor beta chains drawn from one sample of a study of T cells after yellow fever vaccination. TCRdb analysed the 5' RACE reads with MiXCR anew, one entry per CDR3 protein. The table includes roughly 340,000 distinct CDR3 sequences, 3.5% to 4.5% detected once. The source material was PBMCs, sampled 5 days after the yellow fever booster vaccination. The receptors originated from a man younger than 35 who received the YFV17D yellow fever vaccine. Both conserved end residues are part of each CDR3. Fields, in order: clone size, D gene, V gene, J gene, CDR3 DNA, CDR3 protein. The D gene is left open where the match is weak. Clone size is shown for a subset of rows, as once, few, many or a class of expanded clone.

>-|-|TRBV7-9|TRBJ1-1
TGTGCCAGCAGCCGAACCCACAGCGACCCGGCGGCTTTCTTT
CASSRTHSDPAAFF
>few|TRBD1|TRBV4-1|TRBJ1-5
TGCGCCAGCAGCCAAGGGGACAGGGGAATCGGTAGCAATCAGCCCCAGCATTTT
CASSQGDRGIGSNQPQHF
>many|TRBD2|TRBV7-3|TRBJ2-1
TGTGCCAGCAGCTTCGCGGGGGGGCGAGATGAGCAGTTCTTC
CASSFAGGRDEQFF
>few|-|TRBV28|TRBJ2-1
TGTGCCAGCAGTTTAATAGGGGACACCTTTCTGTTCTTC
CASSLIGDTFLFF
>many|-|TRBV4-1|TRBJ1-4
TGCGCCAGCAGCCATAACTTAGACGGGGGAAAACTGTTTTTT
CASSHNLDGGKLFF
>-|-|TRBV4-2|TRBJ2-7
TGTGCCAGCAGCCGGGGCTCAACTACCTACGAGCAGTACTTC
CASSRGSTTYEQYF
>many|-|TRBV7-2|TRBJ2-7
TGTGCCAGCAGCTTAGGGACGGTTACCTTCTCCTACGAGCAGTACTTC
CASSLGTVTFSYEQYF
>few|TRBD2|TRBV24-1|TRBJ2-1
TGTGCCACCAGTGACGCCGGGACTAGTAATTACAATGAGCAGTTCTTC
CATSDAGTSNYNEQFF
>few|TRBD2|TRBV6-6|TRBJ2-5
TGTGCCAGCAGGGATAGACTAGCGGGGGTCCAAGAGACCCAGTACTTC
CASRDRLAGVQETQYF
>few|-|TRBV7-9|TRBJ1-2
TGTGCCAGCAGCGGTACCGGGACTGAAAAATACTATGGCTACACCTTC
CASSGTGTEKYYGYTF
>many|TRBD1|TRBV10-3|TRBJ1-6
TGTGCCATCAGTAAAACGACAGGGTTAGGGGATTCACCCCTCCACTTT
CAISKTTGLGDSPLHF
>-|-|TRBV7-2|TRBJ2-1
TGTGCCAGCAGCTTAGTAGCAGAAGGGAATGAGCAGTTCTTC
CASSLVAEGNEQFF
>many|-|TRBV7-2|TRBJ2-7
TGTGCCAGCAGCTTCGGAGGGGGCGACTACGAGCAGTACTTC
CASSFGGGDYEQYF
>many|-|TRBV5-1|TRBJ2-3
TGCGCCAGCAGCTTGGGGGGGGTGCAAGATACGCAGTATTTT
CASSLGGVQDTQYF
>few|-|TRBV7-9|TRBJ2-2
TGTGCCAGCAGCGATCAGGGGCTAGGCGGGGAGCTGTTTTTT
CASSDQGLGGELFF
>-|-|TRBV12-3/TRBV12-4|TRBJ1-1
TGTGCCAGCAGTTCCCACCAGGGATTGAACACTGAAGCTTTCTTT
CASSSHQGLNTEAFF
>many|-|TRBV12-3/TRBV12-4|TRBJ2-7
TGTGCCAGCAGTTTTGGAGGGACAGTTTCATACGAGCAGTACTTC
CASSFGGTVSYEQYF
>-|TRBD1|TRBV3-1|TRBJ1-4
TGTGCCAGCAGCCTCGCAGGGGGATCTAATGAAAAACTGTTTTTT
CASSLAGGSNEKLFF
>many|-|TRBV5-1|TRBJ2-1
TGCGCCAGCAGGCCAGAGGCCCAGGGTAATGAGCAGTTCTTC
CASRPEAQGNEQFF
>many|-|TRBV6-1|TRBJ1-5
TGTGCCAGCTCCTTAGGTAGGAGCAATCAGCCCCAGCATTTT
CASSLGRSNQPQHF
>-|-|TRBV12-3/TRBV12-4|TRBJ1-6
TGTGCCAGCAGTACGTACAGGGACTCACCCCTCCACTTT
CASSTYRDSPLHF
>many|-|TRBV7-5|TRBJ1-1
-
CISVPEASRTGLDTEAFF
>-|TRBD1|TRBV6-6|TRBJ2-3
TGTGCCAGCAGGCGTACCGGGACAGGGTTGGATACGCAGTATTTT
CASRRTGTGLDTQYF
>-|-|TRBV7-9|TRBJ1-4
TGTGCCAGCAGCTTGTTGGATCAGGGACGCTCTAATGAAAAACTGTTTTTT
CASSLLDQGRSNEKLFF
>-|-|TRBV9|TRBJ1-6
TGTGCCATACACAGGGAAGGTTCACCCCTCCACTTT
CAIHREGSPLHF
>-|TRBD1|TRBV6-5|TRBJ1-3
TGTGCCAGCAGGCGGGAAGGGACAGTGGGAAACACCATATATTTT
CASRREGTVGNTIYF
>few|-|TRBV7-8|TRBJ2-7
TGTGCCAGCAGCGGGGCATCCTACGAGCAGTACTTC
CASSGASYEQYF
>few|-|TRBV6-5|TRBJ1-1
TGTGCCAGCAGTTCCCCGAAACTGAACACTGAAGCTTTCTTT
CASSSPKLNTEAFF
>many|-|TRBV5-1|TRBJ1-4
TGCGCCAGCAGCCCCAGGGGCAATGAAAAACTGTTTTTT
CASSPRGNEKLFF
>-|-|TRBV29-1|TRBJ1-1
TGCAGCGTTGGGAGGTTCGGGGCCACTGAAGCTTTCTTT
CSVGRFGATEAFF
>-|-|TRBV2|TRBJ2-7
TGTGCCAGCACCAGAACTCCCACCTACGAGCAGTACTTC
CASTRTPTYEQYF
>few|TRBD1|TRBV20-1|TRBJ2-3
TGCAGTGCTAGGGCTGCGGGACAGGGGAGCACAGATACGCAGTATTTT
CSARAAGQGSTDTQYF
>-|-|TRBV4-3|TRBJ1-4
TGCGCCAGCAGCCCCAGCGAGGGCGCAACTAATGAAAAACTGTTTTTT
CASSPSEGATNEKLFF
>many|-|TRBV12-3/TRBV12-4|TRBJ2-5
TGTGCCAGCAGTAGCGATGAGACCCAGTACTTC
CASSSDETQYF
>many|TRBD1|TRBV5-4|TRBJ2-2
TGTGCCAGCAGCTCAGGGACAGGGAACACCGGGGAGCTGTTTTTT
CASSSGTGNTGELFF
>-|-|TRBV5-4|TRBJ2-3
TGTGCCAGCAGGAGTGCGGAAAACACAGATACGCAGTATTTT
CASRSAENTDTQYF
>many|-|TRBV2|TRBJ2-1
TGTGCCAGCAGGGCCAGGGGCTGGCACAATGAGCAGTTCTTC
CASRARGWHNEQFF
>many|TRBD1|TRBV7-9|TRBJ2-7
TGTGCCAGCAGCTTCCCGGGACAGGTTCCGTACTTC
CASSFPGQVPYF
>many|-|TRBV7-6|TRBJ1-1
TGTGCCAGCAGCTTCTCGGCTGAGGGTGGGAACACTGAAGCTTTCTTT
CASSFSAEGGNTEAFF
>few|TRBD2|TRBV9|TRBJ2-5
TGTGCCAGCAGCGGTGGTAGCGGGGGCGGGGAGACCCAGTACTTC
CASSGGSGGGETQYF
>many|-|TRBV7-2|TRBJ2-1
TGTGCCAGCAGCTTAGACTACCACTACAATGAGCAGTTCTTC
CASSLDYHYNEQFF
>few|TRBD2|TRBV12-3/TRBV12-4|TRBJ2-5
TGTGCCAGCAGTTTAGGGGCTCCTAGCGGGGGGGCTGGCGAGACCCAGTACTTC
CASSLGAPSGGAGETQYF
>-|-|TRBV21-1|TRBJ2-7
TGTGCCAGCAGCTTAGACTCGGACAGAGCATACGAGCAGTACTTC
CASSLDSDRAYEQYF
>-|-|TRBV21-1|TRBJ1-1
TGTGCCAGCAGCAGTCATGGATCAAACAACACTGAAGCTTTCTTT
CASSSHGSNNTEAFF
>few|TRBD2|TRBV11-2|TRBJ2-5
TGTGCCAGCAGCTTTACTAGCGGGGGGCGACAAGAGACCCAGTACTTC
CASSFTSGGRQETQYF
>-|-|TRBV4-3|TRBJ1-6
TGCGCCAGCAGCCAGGGGGGCGATAATTCACCCCTCCACTTT
CASSQGGDNSPLHF
>many|-|TRBV5-1|TRBJ2-3
TGCGCCAGCAGCTTGGGTCTAGCGAGCACAGATACGCAGTATTTT
CASSLGLASTDTQYF
>few|-|TRBV18|TRBJ2-7
TGTGCCAGCTCACCACAGGACTACGAGCAGTACTTC
CASSPQDYEQYF
>many|TRBD1|TRBV4-1|TRBJ1-2
TGCGCCAGCAGCCAAGTTTTACGTCGACAGGGCCATGGCTACACCTTC
CASSQVLRRQGHGYTF
>-|TRBD1|TRBV14|TRBJ1-2
TGTGCCAGCAGCTCGGGACAGGGGAGACATGGCTACACCTTC
CASSSGQGRHGYTF
>many|-|TRBV12-3/TRBV12-4|TRBJ1-2
TGTGCCAGCAGTTTAAGGGATGGCTACACCTTC
CASSLRDGYTF